The rows below give T cell receptor beta chains drawn from one sample of a study of blood T cell repertoires in COVID-19. Profiling relied on immunoSEQ multiplex PCR, and the TCRdb table lists in-frame clones only, not all of them. The repertoire consists of some 180,000 clones, with roughly 82% occurring once and the leading ten covering around 5.5%. Source material: PBMCs or T cells enriched from blood (not recorded which). The source of these receptors is a woman aged 55-70 years with acute COVID-19. The CDR3 runs from the conserved cysteine through the conserved F or W. Fields, in order: D gene, V gene, clone size, J gene, CDR3 protein, CDR3 DNA. D genes are given only for firm matches. Rows may omit the clone size; those that give it use once, few, many or a size class.

d_call: TRBD1
v_call: TRBV6-2/TRBV6-3
clone_size: .
j_call: TRBJ2-2
cdr3_aa: CASSSNRGYTGELFF
cdr3_nt: TGTGCCAGCAGTTCCAACAGGGGTTACACCGGGGAGCTGTTTTTT

d_call: .
v_call: TRBV12-3/TRBV12-4
clone_size: .
j_call: TRBJ2-7
cdr3_aa: CASRWGAIHEQYF
cdr3_nt: TGTGCCAGTCGCTGGGGAGCTATCCACGAGCAGTACTTC

d_call: .
v_call: TRBV30
clone_size: .
j_call: TRBJ1-5
cdr3_aa: CAWSRVNNQPQHF
cdr3_nt: TGTGCCTGGAGTCGGGTGAACAATCAGCCCCAGCATTTT

d_call: .
v_call: TRBV6-4
clone_size: .
j_call: TRBJ1-2
cdr3_aa: CASSEDGVYGYTF
cdr3_nt: TGTGCCAGCAGTGAAGACGGAGTCTATGGCTACACCTTC

d_call: .
v_call: TRBV6-5
clone_size: .
j_call: TRBJ1-1
cdr3_aa: CASSNGQLANTEAFF
cdr3_nt: TGTGCCAGCAGTAACGGACAGCTAGCGAACACTGAAGCTTTCTTT

d_call: .
v_call: TRBV2
clone_size: .
j_call: TRBJ1-1
cdr3_aa: CASSRAQGTEAFF
cdr3_nt: TGTGCCAGCAGTAGAGCACAGGGCACTGAAGCTTTCTTT

d_call: .
v_call: TRBV24-1
clone_size: .
j_call: TRBJ1-5
cdr3_aa: CATPARLLHQPQHF
cdr3_nt: TGTGCCACCCCTGCGAGGTTATTACATCAGCCCCAGCATTTT

d_call: TRBD2
v_call: TRBV5-5
clone_size: .
j_call: TRBJ2-3
cdr3_aa: CASSLGVAGGPTQYF
cdr3_nt: TGTGCCAGCAGCTTAGGGGTAGCGGGAGGGCCGACGCAGTATTTT

d_call: .
v_call: TRBV5-1
clone_size: .
j_call: TRBJ2-3
cdr3_aa: CASLQGRVGTDTQYF
cdr3_nt: TGCGCCAGCCTACAGGGTAGGGTGGGCACAGATACGCAGTATTTT

d_call: TRBD1
v_call: TRBV7-7
clone_size: .
j_call: TRBJ2-5
cdr3_aa: CASSSGQGAEETQYF
cdr3_nt: TGTGCCAGCAGCTCCGGACAGGGGGCAGAGGAGACCCAGTACTTC

d_call: .
v_call: TRBV9
clone_size: .
j_call: TRBJ2-1
cdr3_aa: CASSPDSYNEQFF
cdr3_nt: TGTGCCAGCAGCCCGGACAGTTACAATGAGCAGTTCTTC

d_call: TRBD1
v_call: TRBV5-1
clone_size: .
j_call: TRBJ2-7
cdr3_aa: CASRPGQGPYEQYF
cdr3_nt: TGCGCCAGCAGGCCAGGACAGGGGCCATACGAGCAGTACTTC

d_call: TRBD1
v_call: TRBV19
clone_size: .
j_call: TRBJ1-1
cdr3_aa: CASSHRGLHTEAFF
cdr3_nt: TGTGCCAGTAGTCACAGGGGGCTGCATACTGAAGCTTTCTTT

d_call: .
v_call: TRBV11-2
clone_size: .
j_call: TRBJ2-5
cdr3_aa: CASSLEVEETQYF
cdr3_nt: TGTGCCAGCAGCTTAGAAGTGGAGGAGACCCAGTACTTC

d_call: TRBD2
v_call: TRBV7-2
clone_size: many
j_call: TRBJ2-3
cdr3_aa: CASSLGLAGYTDTQYF
cdr3_nt: TGTGCCAGCAGCCTGGGACTAGCGGGGTACACAGATACGCAGTATTTT

d_call: TRBD1
v_call: TRBV30
clone_size: once
j_call: TRBJ1-5
cdr3_aa: CAWSYTGGGVQPQHF
cdr3_nt: TGTGCCTGGAGTTACACGGGAGGGGGCGTTCAGCCCCAGCATTTT

d_call: TRBD1
v_call: TRBV7-6
clone_size: .
j_call: TRBJ2-1
cdr3_aa: CASSLAGGVSSYNEQFF
cdr3_nt: TGTGCCAGCAGCTTAGCAGGGGGCGTTTCCTCCTACAATGAGCAGTTCTTC

d_call: TRBD2
v_call: TRBV5-5
clone_size: .
j_call: TRBJ2-7
cdr3_aa: CASGVSSGSYEQYF
cdr3_nt: TGTGCCAGCGGCGTCTCTAGCGGGAGCTACGAGCAGTACTTC

d_call: .
v_call: TRBV5-4
clone_size: .
j_call: TRBJ2-7
cdr3_aa: CASSLIEQGVREQYF
cdr3_nt: TGTGCCAGCAGCTTGATCGAACAGGGAGTTCGCGAGCAGTACTTC

d_call: TRBD1
v_call: TRBV29-1
clone_size: once
j_call: TRBJ1-6
cdr3_aa: CSAGTGENSPLHF
cdr3_nt: TGCAGCGCCGGGACAGGGGAGAATTCACCCCTCCACTTT

d_call: .
v_call: TRBV3-1/TRBV3-2
clone_size: .
j_call: TRBJ2-1
cdr3_aa: CASSQDLTSPIGRFF
cdr3_nt: TGTGCCAGCAGCCAAGATCTAACTAGTCCCATTGGACGGTTCTTC

d_call: .
v_call: TRBV4-1
clone_size: .
j_call: TRBJ2-5
cdr3_aa: CASSPSTQGNEETQYF
cdr3_nt: TGCGCCAGCAGCCCTTCAACACAGGGTAATGAAGAGACCCAGTACTTC

d_call: .
v_call: TRBV4-3
clone_size: .
j_call: TRBJ2-4
cdr3_aa: CASSQDWSGSAKNIQYF
cdr3_nt: TGCGCCAGCAGCCAAGATTGGTCGGGAAGCGCCAAAAACATTCAGTACTTC

d_call: .
v_call: TRBV12-3/TRBV12-4
clone_size: .
j_call: TRBJ1-1
cdr3_aa: CASSLQGPTEAFF
cdr3_nt: TGTGCCAGCAGTTTACAGGGGCCCACTGAAGCTTTCTTT

d_call: TRBD2
v_call: TRBV9
clone_size: .
j_call: TRBJ2-7
cdr3_aa: CASSPPGLAGGTYEQYF
cdr3_nt: TGTGCCAGCAGCCCTCCGGGACTAGCGGGAGGAACCTACGAGCAGTACTTC

d_call: .
v_call: TRBV7-5
clone_size: .
j_call: TRBJ2-1
cdr3_aa: CARSPHFRDSSYNEQFF
cdr3_nt: TGTGCCAGAAGCCCCCACTTCAGGGATAGCTCCTACAATGAGCAGTTCTTC

d_call: TRBD1
v_call: TRBV27
clone_size: .
j_call: TRBJ1-5
cdr3_aa: CASSSNRGNQPQHF
cdr3_nt: TGTGCCAGCAGTTCCAACAGGGGAAATCAGCCCCAGCATTTT

d_call: .
v_call: TRBV14
clone_size: .
j_call: TRBJ1-2
cdr3_aa: CASSQERRILSIDGYTF
cdr3_nt: TGTGCCAGCAGCCAGGAAAGACGGATACTATCAATCGATGGCTACACCTTC

d_call: TRBD2
v_call: TRBV6-2/TRBV6-3
clone_size: .
j_call: TRBJ2-1
cdr3_aa: CASSLLAGGDNEQFF
cdr3_nt: TGTGCCAGCAGTCTACTAGCGGGAGGGGACAATGAGCAGTTCTTC

d_call: .
v_call: TRBV28
clone_size: .
j_call: TRBJ1-2
cdr3_aa: CASSLYRRDPGYTF
cdr3_nt: TGTGCCAGCAGTTTATACCGGAGGGATCCTGGCTACACCTTC

d_call: TRBD1
v_call: TRBV4-3
clone_size: .
j_call: TRBJ1-3
cdr3_aa: CASSQHGTASGNTIYF
cdr3_nt: TGCGCCAGCAGCCAACACGGGACAGCCTCTGGAAACACCATATATTTT

d_call: TRBD2
v_call: TRBV30
clone_size: .
j_call: TRBJ2-4
cdr3_aa: CAWMSGRVKNIQYF
cdr3_nt: TGTGCCTGGATGAGCGGGAGAGTCAAAAACATTCAGTACTTC

d_call: .
v_call: TRBV12-3/TRBV12-4
clone_size: .
j_call: TRBJ2-1
cdr3_aa: CASRNRNEQFF
cdr3_nt: TGTGCCAGCAGGAACAGAAATGAGCAGTTCTTC

d_call: .
v_call: TRBV28
clone_size: .
j_call: TRBJ2-2
cdr3_aa: CASKAENTGELFF
cdr3_nt: TGTGCCAGCAAGGCGGAGAACACCGGGGAGCTGTTTTTT

d_call: .
v_call: TRBV19
clone_size: .
j_call: TRBJ1-1
cdr3_aa: CASSIERGREAFF
cdr3_nt: TGTGCCAGTAGTATCGAAAGGGGCCGAGAAGCTTTCTTT

d_call: .
v_call: TRBV18
clone_size: .
j_call: TRBJ1-1
cdr3_aa: CASSQAGFHSMNTEAFF
cdr3_nt: TGTGCCAGCTCACAGGCGGGGTTCCACAGCATGAACACTGAAGCTTTCTTT

d_call: TRBD1
v_call: TRBV11-2
clone_size: few
j_call: TRBJ1-6
cdr3_aa: CASSRQGVHSPLHF
cdr3_nt: TGTGCCAGCAGCCGACAGGGGGTCCATTCACCCCTCCACTTT